The entry that follows covers one T cell receptor beta chain sequence. No cognate antigen has been identified for it. Per-base qualities were not stored, and no clone one base away is much larger. The junction shows trimming of 2 bases on V and 6 bases on J, plus 11 bases between the germline ends. The CDR3 runs 14 amino acids, cysteine and phenylalanine included. Just the 42-base CDR3 DNA is kept, in frame starting at base 1. Taken from the germline V gene, the CDR1 and CDR2 loops are SGHAT and FQNNGV. CD8 naive samples consisted of CD45RO-negative cells that were positively selected for CCR7, yielding a CD45RA+CCR7+ population without TemRA cells. Donors were healthy HIV-negative adults with no recently reported acute infections or vaccinations. Every donor was a Caucasian adult living in Nashville, Tennessee, USA. Blood was obtained by leukapheresis, after which PBMCs were separated by Ficoll-Histopaque density gradient centrifugation and cryopreserved in liquid nitrogen vapor phase. Analytical flow cytometry was used to check the purity and quantity of every magnetically sorted T cell population. Genomic DNA was isolated from each sorted fraction and quantified by UV absorbance on a Nanodrop 2000c.

The data belong to a study of shared clonotypes between healthy human individuals (dated by TCRdb to the early 2020s). About the investigation overall: The cohort included three men and a couple of women between 18 and 49 years of age. To increase sequencing depth and limit assay-specific biases, different laboratories used diverse techniques to prepare libraries and sequence TCR repertoires. To estimate repertoire size and how much clonotype sharing occurs between individuals, the study deeply sequenced the blood TCR repertoires of several healthy adults. For each donor, CD4 naive and CD4 memory were each run on three plates, CD8 naive on two plates, and CD8 memory on one plate. Leukapheresis yielded between about 0.94 and 8.9 billion PBMCs per donor.

Using the deep immunoSEQ assay, multiplex PCR amplified TCR CDR3 regions from genomic DNA. For each cell subset, the extracted genomic DNA was distributed evenly across all wells of several immunoSEQ 96-well plates, and each plate served as one replicate. For sorted subsets, 150 to 200 ng genomic DNA, equal to tens of thousands of T cell genomes, was loaded into each replicate PCR. Purified libraries were quantified with a Qubit 3.0 fluorometer, sized on a Bioanalyzer 2100, and re-quantified with the KAPA Library Quantification kit. Each immunoSEQ 96-well plate was sequenced on its own single-read 150-cycle Illumina NextSeq 550 flow cell. The study's processing was this. Because only junctional sequences without quality scores were contained in the immunoSEQ output, filtering matching that applied to full-length reads could not be performed. Sequences were annotated with PyIR, a Python wrapper for IgBLAST v1.9, using IMGT germline references to assign V/J genes and CDR3. Reads were removed for weak V/J assignments (E-value above 1e-6), missing CDR3, stop codons, out-of-frame junctions, or ambiguous translated residues. V3J clonotypes were defined as sequences sharing an identical inferred V gene, J gene, and CDR3 amino acid sequence. The percentage overlap between two repertoires was calculated by dividing the number of shared unique clonotypes by the size of the smaller repertoire. Richness of each repertoire was evaluated using RTK rarefaction, the Chao1 estimator, and Recon v2.1 estimates of unobserved clonotypes. Generation probabilities were computed with OLGA for all TCRbeta clonotypes obtained by the gDNA method from four donors. TCRdb obtained this table from immuneACCESS and retained in-frame rearrangements with V and J assigned. These tables miss some clones; where compared with another copy, unresolved V genes account for less than half of the shortfall, and the remainder is unexplained. That table gives V, J and clone size, and the DNA gave D and trimming. The sample data list about 2.1 million clones, and around 95% of these were observed just once. Over 1.5% of the sample comes from the top ten.

Study-wide conclusions, independent of this receptor: Incomplete sequencing was indicated by rarefaction of sorted-subset datasets, despite the large sequencing depth. Naive subsets generally had larger estimated clonotype richness than memory subsets did. Pairwise subsampling indicated that sequencing depth was expected to affect the degree of clonotype sharing among donors. Higher generation probabilities were observed for clonotypes shared by all four sorted-subset donors than for non-shared clonotypes. Sharing across several donors was observed for about 4.8% of naive CD4, under 4% of naive CD8, about 2.5% of memory CD4, and about 0.4% of memory CD8 clonotypes. The small number of donors limited the genetic and exposure-history diversity represented. Sampling was limited to blood, and TCR repertoires in tissue likely differ from TCR repertoires in blood.

This sequence originates from a man between 18 and 35 years old in good health. Some clones in this sample may be carry-over from other donors' samples. The sample was naive CD8+ T cells from PBMCs. The sample's cell subset or site label is to be understood as: CD45RA+CCR7+. The sequence links TRBV11-2 to TRBJ2-4; the D segment cannot be called with confidence. The nucleotide sequence is TGTGCCAGCAGCTTAAAAGGTGGCGGAAACATTCAGTACTTC. Its coded protein is CASSLKGGGNIQYF.